The 27 T cell receptor beta chains listed next were all sequenced from one sample in a study of post-analysis software for immune sequencing data. Findings and limits, study-wide: The study found TRBV5-6, TRBV5-1 and TRBV20-1 among about five TRBV segments more frequent in patients than controls.

Their recognized antigens are unknown. Unique molecular identifiers were built into the TCR beta cDNA libraries. Via MiXCR, TCRdb re-called the PCR reads, giving one row per CDR3 protein. The data contain 450,000 to 650,000 distinct CDR3 sequences, around 40% of them singletons. The sequencing input was blood. The receptors were gathered from a girl between 10 and 17 years old with multiple sclerosis.

The J gene is TRBJ2-1, the V gene TRBV30; a possible D gene is TRBD2 (6 bases). The ends were cut back, 3 bases at V and 7 bases at J, with 19 bases in the middle. The CDR3 spans 15 residues. The germline V gene has CDR1 GTSNPN and CDR2 SVGIG (reference sequence). The CDR3 DNA is TGTGCCTGGAGGTCATACGCCGGGAGTACAAATGAGCAGTTCTTC. Amino acids: CAWRSYAGSTNEQFF.

J is TRBJ2-3 and V is TRBV3-1; D tentatively fits TRBD1 or TRBD2 (5 bases each). The CDR3 has 14 residues. V was clipped by 2 bases and J by 1 base, with 7 bases between them. Germline CDR1 and CDR2: LGHDT and YNNKEL (reference sequence). The CDR3 nucleotides read TGTGCCAGCAGCCAAAAGGGACGCACAGATACGCAGTATTTT. Translating it yields CASSQKGRTDTQYF.

The rearrangement joins TRBV12-3 or TRBV12-4 to TRBJ1-5; tentative D call: TRBD1 (6 bases). V was pared by 3 bases and J by 7 bases, with 13 bases between. The CDR3 runs to 14 residues. The CDR3 is CASSFLGGGQPQHF. CDR3 DNA: TGTGCCAGCAGTTTTTTAGGGGGGGGACAGCCCCAGCATTTT.

This chain uses TRBV10-3 with TRBJ2-3; perhaps TRBD2 as D (6 bases). Looked up from germline, CDR1 is ENHRY and CDR2 is SYGVKD. The germline V and J ends were trimmed by 5 bases and 4 bases, with 10 bases remaining between them. CDR3 length: 13 amino acids. CDR3 bases: TGTGCCATCAGTAAGCCTAGCGCAGATACGCAGTATTTT. Residues: CAISKPSADTQYF.

This chain joins TRBV12-3 or TRBV12-4 and TRBJ2-7, with TRBD1 identical over 8 bases. The V segment lost 7 bases and the J segment 11 bases; nucleotides outside the gene matches: 10. The CDR3 runs to 12 residues. CDR3 nucleotide sequence: TGTGCCAGCAATGACAGGGGACACGGGGAGTACTTC. This sequence encodes CASNDRGHGEYF.

The rearrangement links TRBV13 to TRBJ2-4; 7 bases fit TRBD2. The CDR3 runs to 17 residues. Germline V gene sequence: CDR1 PRHDT, CDR2 FYEKMQ (reference sequence). The trim removed 2 bases at V and 0 bases at J, leaving 7 bases unmatched. CDR3 in amino acids: CASSLLEAGLAKNIQYF. DNA for the CDR3: TGTGCCAGCAGCTTACTCGAAGCGGGATTAGCCAAAAACATTCAGTACTTC.

V and J are TRBV4-2 and TRBJ1-2, with 7 positions matching TRBD1. After removal of 0 bases from V and 1 base from J, the junction contained 14 bases not matched to a gene. This CDR3 is built from 19 residues. Germline V gives CDR1 LGHNA, CDR2 YNFKEQ. CDR3 DNA: TGTGCCAGCAGCCAAGATCGGTTTACGGTGGGACAGCGTAACTATGGCTACACCTTC. Protein product: CASSQDRFTVGQRNYGYTF.

The V gene is TRBV5-1, the J gene TRBJ2-7, with TRBD2 matching over 13 bases. Germline CDR1 reads SGHRS; CDR2 reads YFSETQ. V dropped 0 bases and J dropped 5; count of bases not matched to a gene: 8. CDR3 length equals 17 residues. The CDR3 region is CASSLAARTSGRNEQYF. The CDR3 region has the DNA TGCGCCAGCAGCTTGGCCGCGCGGACTAGCGGGAGAAACGAGCAGTACTTC.

The rearrangement links TRBV18 to TRBJ1-2; maybe TRBD1 (6 bases). Per the germline V gene, CDR1 is KGHSH and CDR2 is LQKENI. Trimming cost V 2 bases and J 6 bases, with 10 bases left between them. This CDR3 contains 13 residues. CDR3: CASSPETGHGYTF. CDR3 sequence (DNA): TGTGCCAGCTCACCAGAGACAGGTCATGGCTACACCTTC.

The CDR3 region has the DNA TGCAGTGCTAGAACCGGGGCAGGTAATTCACCCCTCCACTTT. Translation: CSARTGAGNSPLHF. The genes are TRBV20-1 and TRBJ1-6, with a possible D match to TRBD1 (5 bases). CDR1 and CDR2 (germline): DFQATT, SNEGSKA (reference sequence). V dropped 2 bases and J dropped 6 bases, with 11 bases sitting between them. This CDR3 has 14 residues.

The J gene is TRBJ2-5, the V gene TRBV12-3 or TRBV12-4; the match to TRBD1 covers 8 bases. With V trimmed by 4 bases and J by 5 bases, 9 bases remained unmatched. This CDR3 is built from 15 residues. The CDR3 sequence is CASSSSDRGEETQYF. The CDR3, as DNA: TGTGCCAGCAGTTCGTCCGACAGGGGTGAGGAGACCCAGTACTTC.

J is TRBJ1-2 and V is TRBV2; D possibly corresponds to TRBD1 (6 bases). With 6 bases removed from V and 4 bases from J, the gap between germline ends came to 12 bases. The CDR3 loop spans 13 amino acids. Germline V gives CDR1 SNHLY, CDR2 FYNNEI. The CDR3 coding sequence is TGTGCCAGCAGCCCGGACAGTCTCTATGGCTACACCTTC. Translating gives CASSPDSLYGYTF.

The rearrangement joins TRBV7-9 to TRBJ1-4; maybe TRBD1 (6 bases). V was cut by 7 bases and J by 4 bases, with 16 bases left in between. This CDR3 contains 15 residues. Germline CDR1 is SEHNR and CDR2 is FQNEAQ (reference sequence). Here the CDR3 DNA reads TGTGCCAGCATCCCGGGGGGGCAGGGTAATGAAAAACTGTTTTTT. Its translation: CASIPGGQGNEKLFF. The entire variable domain, with the rest obtained from reference TRBV7-9 and TRBJ1-4, is as follows: DTGVSQNPRHKITKRGQNVTFRCDPISEHNRLYWYRQTLGQGPEFLTYFQNEAQLEKSRLLSDRFSAERPKGSFSTLEIQRTEQGDSAMYLCASIPGGQGNEKLFFGSGTQLSVL.

The chain employs TRBV20-1 and TRBJ1-5; weak D call: TRBD1 (5 bases). Germline values: CDR1 DFQATT, CDR2 SNEGSKA (reference sequence). The V gene lost 5 bases and the J gene lost 5 bases, with 13 bases spanning the gap. The CDR3 consists of 13 residues. The CDR3 loop is CSAGVGDYQPQHF. CDR3 in DNA: TGCAGTGCTGGAGTAGGGGACTATCAGCCCCAGCATTTT.

This clonotype occurred once. The gene calls are TRBV20-1 and TRBJ2-1; D gene ambiguous. Germline CDR1 DFQATT, CDR2 SNEGSKA (reference sequence). This CDR3 region has 16 residues. The V gene lost 2 bases and the J gene lost 1 base, with 15 bases spanning the gap. CDR3 sequence reads: CSARNWFTSSYNEQFF. Written as DNA, the CDR3 is TGCAGTGCTAGAAATTGGTTTACCTCTTCCTACAATGAGCAGTTCTTC.

This clonotype was seen repeatedly, ten times or more. The junction departs from germline at one end; a sequencing error may be responsible. The chain combines TRBV5-1 with TRBJ2-7; 12 nucleotides align to TRBD1. Germline assignment: CDR1 SGHRS and CDR2 YFSETQ. CDR3 length: 15 residues. CDR3 bases: TGTGCCAGCAGCCTGGGACAGGGGGCTTCCTACGAGCAGTACTTC. Encoded protein: CASSLGQGASYEQYF.

The J gene is TRBJ2-1, the V gene TRBV6-5; D possibly corresponds to TRBD2 (6 bases). There are 15 residues in the CDR3. Trimming removed 2 bases from V and 7 bases from J, with 15 bases in between. Germline assignment: CDR1 MNHEY and CDR2 SVGAGI. CDR3 bases: TGTGCCAGCAGTTACCACCAGGTGGGGGGTAATGAGCAGTTCTTC. It translates to CASSYHQVGGNEQFF.

The chain employs TRBV5-1 and TRBJ2-3; TRBD2 is a possible D gene (6 bases). Trimming left V 6 bases short and J 7 bases short, with 18 bases between. CDR1 and CDR2 from the germline V gene are SGHRS and YFSETQ. The CDR3 covers 14 residues. The CDR3 sequence: CASKTSAQSHTQYF. CDR3 DNA: TGCGCCAGCAAGACTAGTGCCCAATCCCATACGCAGTATTTT.

This chain joins TRBV6-5 and TRBJ1-1; D not resolved. CDR3 length: 15 amino acids. The germline V gene encodes CDR1 MNHEY and CDR2 SVGAGI. V shed 4 bases and J shed 1 base, with 13 bases lying between them. Written as DNA, the CDR3 is TGTGCCAGCAGTTCTTTAAGTCCCCCGAACACTGAAGCTTTCTTT. This encodes CASSSLSPPNTEAFF.

This clonotype was observed a handful of times. V and J are TRBV27 and TRBJ2-5; TRBD2 might be the D (5 bases). This CDR3 region has 11 residues. Trimming stripped 7 bases from V and 3 bases from J, with 6 bases between. Germline loops: CDR1 MNHEY, CDR2 SMNVEV (reference sequence). CDR3 sequence (DNA): TGTGCCAGCATCGGGGAAGAGACCCAGTACTTC. Translation gives CASIGEETQYF.

This chain joins TRBV3-1 and TRBJ1-2; 8 bases are shared with TRBD1. Unmatched junction bases numbered 3, after V lost 1 base and J lost 8 bases. Germline assignment: CDR1 LGHDT and CDR2 YNNKEL (reference sequence). The CDR3 extends over 13 amino acids. The CDR3 here is CASSQVQGGGYTF. The CDR3 bases are TGTGCCAGCAGCCAAGTACAGGGGGGCGGCTACACCTTC.

DNA of the CDR3: TGCGCCAGCAGCTCGGGAGGGGACAGATACTACGAGCAGTACTTC. This encodes CASSSGGDRYYEQYF. V usage is TRBV5-1 and J usage is TRBJ2-7, with a possible D match to TRBD2 (8 bases). Trimming left V 3 bases short and J 3 bases short, with 16 bases between. Germline CDR1 and CDR2: SGHRS and YFSETQ. This CDR3 has 15 amino acids.

About this clonotype: At one end, the junction sequence differs from germline, possibly due to a read error. This rearrangement joins TRBV2 to TRBJ2-7; D unclear. The V gene's germline CDR1 is SNHLY and CDR2 FYNNEI. This CDR3 has 17 residues. CDR3 DNA sequence: TGTGCCTGCAGTCTACTAAGACGATGGGTTCACTCCTACGAGCAGTACTTC. This sequence encodes CACSLLRRWVHSYEQYF.

This clonotype was counted only a few times. The chain is built from TRBV7-9 and TRBJ2-1; possibly TRBD1 for D (5 bases). The CDR3 totals 15 residues. The germline V gene has CDR1 SEHNR and CDR2 FQNEAQ (reference sequence). V was shortened by 5 bases and J by 0 bases, with 11 bases between the two germline ends. The CDR3 spells CASSPKGSSYNEQFF. CDR3 sequence (DNA): TGTGCCAGCAGCCCGAAGGGGTCCTCCTACAATGAGCAGTTCTTC.

V usage is TRBV11-2 and J usage is TRBJ2-7; TRBD1 matches 8 bases. The J segment lost 4 bases and the V segment lost 3 bases, leaving 5 bases of the junction unmatched. From germline, CDR1 is SGHAT and CDR2 FQNNGV. This CDR3 region has 14 residues. The CDR3: CASSLDRVGYEQYF. The CDR3 DNA is TGTGCCAGCAGCTTGGACAGGGTCGGTTACGAGCAGTACTTC.

In this sample, this clonotype turned up a few times. One junction end does not reproduce the germline sequence, and a read error may be involved. This rearrangement joins TRBV28 to TRBJ2-3; 7 bases are a match to TRBD2. The germline V gene has CDR1 MDHEN and CDR2 SYDVKM. The CDR3 runs 17 residues. CDR3 DNA: TGTGCCAGCAGTTCCTCCTCACTAGCGATTAGCACGGATACGCAGTATTTT. Residues: CASSSSSLAISTDTQYF. The full variable domain, completed using reference TRBV28 and TRBJ2-3, is DVKVTQSSRYLVKRTGEKVFLECVQDMDHENMFWYRQDPGLGLRLIYFSYDVKMKEKGDIPEGYSVSREKKERFSLILESASTNQTSMYLCASSSSSLAISTDTQYFGPGTRLTVL.

The chain is built from TRBV25-1 and TRBJ1-5; no clear D gene. V was shortened by 0 bases and J by 2 bases, with 5 bases between the two germline ends. CDR1 is MGHDK, CDR2 SYGVNS, per germline. This CDR3 comprises 14 residues. Here the CDR3 DNA reads TGTGCCAGCAGTGAATACGGACGCAATCAGCCCCAGCATTTT. This gives the protein CASSEYGRNQPQHF.